This T cell receptor beta chain was found in a study of regulatory T cells in long-lasting Graves disease. Study findings and constraints: TCR diversity was lower in persistent Graves' patients (versus newly diagnosed ones).

This clonotype has at least ten counts. No antigen is known for it. Relying on iRepertoire HTBI primers and Arm-PCR of CDR3 regions, the team built TCR beta libraries. TCRdb redid the calling of the multiplex PCR reads with MiXCR, one entry per CDR3 protein. Of hundreds of thousands of distinct CDR3 sequences in the sample, approximately 13% are singletons; the top ten hold more than 8.5%. The time point denotes: newly diagnosed GD, antithyroid drugs for less than 3 months. Isolated PBMC RNA provided the starting material for the TCR library. Between the trimmed V and J ends, which lost 0 bases and 8 bases, there was a span of 17 bases. Per the germline V gene, CDR1 is SGHKS and CDR2 is YYEKEE (reference sequence). This CDR3 comprises 16 residues. Another study also made use of these data, one on T cells in Graves' hyperthyroidism and ophthalmopathy. That paper states: Onset of ophthalmopathy came a median approximately 6 months after the model predicted it.

This sequence was found in a man younger than 40 with Graves disease. The material sequenced was peripheral blood mononuclear cells (PBMCs), taken at new diagnosis, from a patient treated with antithyroid drugs. This chain links TRBV5-5 with TRBJ1-4; TRBD1 is a possible D gene (5 bases). The CDR3 sequence is CASSLEPQGSEEKLFF. CDR3 nucleotides: TGTGCCAGCAGCTTGGAGCCCCAGGGAAGCGAAGAAAAACTGTTTTTT.